This T cell receptor beta chain was sequenced during a study of T cells in Graves' hyperthyroidism and ophthalmopathy. The CDR3 is 13 residues long. V dropped 4 bases and J dropped 7; count of bases not matched to a gene: 6. Germline V gene sequence: CDR1 MDHEN, CDR2 SYDVKM. TCR beta CDR3 regions were amplified from RNA transcripts. Primed by the HTBI set, a first-round RT-PCR was run on the TCR CDR3. A single record per CDR3 protein comes from TCRdb applying MiXCR to the multiplex PCR reads. The table includes 370,000 or so distinct CDR3 sequences, roughly 25% detected once. Sequenced input: blood. The source is a man in his fifties with Graves' hyperthyroidism. The chain links TRBV28 to TRBJ2-5, with 7 nucleotides matching TRBD1. CDR3 DNA sequence: TGTGCCAGCAGTTACTCGACAGGGAGGACCCAGTACTTC. It is translated as CASSYSTGRTQYF.